This T cell receptor beta chain was recovered during a study of a mutant IDH1 vaccine in newly diagnosed glioma. Study as a whole: Patients were pretreated with radiotherapy, temozolomide, or both, mostly both.

This clone appeared a few times. Antigen unknown. The germline V and J ends were trimmed by 3 bases and 7 bases, with 12 bases remaining between them. The germline V gene has CDR1 SQVTM and CDR2 ANQGSEA. The CDR3 is 12 residues long. This sample's time point: week 23, last vaccination. Each vaccine dose was 300 ug of mutant IDH1 20-mer peptide, with topical imiquimod. Patients carried new grade 3 or 4 IDH1-mutant astrocytomas lacking nuclear ATRX. The method was immunoSEQ multiplex PCR; TCRdb's version includes in-frame clones alone and lacks a portion of them. Among around 56,000 clones listed, roughly 77% were seen once.

The clonotype comes from a woman between 40 and 55 years old with glioma. Some clones in this sample may be carry-over from other donors' samples. The sample here was PBMCs, taken from a glioma patient whose treatment included an IDH1 peptide vaccine. The chain couples TRBV29-1 to TRBJ1-1; D is perhaps TRBD1 (5 bases). CDR3 nucleotide sequence: TGCAGCGTTGACAGGGACCACATTGAAGCTTTCTTT. Amino acids: CSVDRDHIEAFF.